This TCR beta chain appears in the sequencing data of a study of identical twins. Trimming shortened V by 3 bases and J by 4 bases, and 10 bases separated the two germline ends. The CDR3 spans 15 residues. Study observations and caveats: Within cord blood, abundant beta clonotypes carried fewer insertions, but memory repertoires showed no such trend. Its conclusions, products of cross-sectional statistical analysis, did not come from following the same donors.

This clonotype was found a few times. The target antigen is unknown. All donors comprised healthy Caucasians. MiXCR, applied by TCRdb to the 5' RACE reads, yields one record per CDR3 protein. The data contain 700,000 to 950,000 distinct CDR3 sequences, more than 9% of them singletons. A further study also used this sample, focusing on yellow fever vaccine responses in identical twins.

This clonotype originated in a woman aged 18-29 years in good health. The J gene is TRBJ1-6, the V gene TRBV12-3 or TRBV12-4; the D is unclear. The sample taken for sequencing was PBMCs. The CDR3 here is CASSFGRKYNSPLHF. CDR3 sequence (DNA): TGTGCCAGCAGTTTCGGCAGAAAATATAATTCACCCCTCCACTTT.